The 25 T cell receptor beta chains in this list originate from one sample, sequenced in a study of CD8+ T cells in alopecia areata. Isolated RNA was reverse transcribed into cDNA used as the sequencing template. Repertoires were generated with immunoSEQ multiplex PCR, while TCRdb's copy carries only in-frame clones and drops some. Counted here are 30,000 to 45,000 clones, around half occurring once; the ten biggest clones make up under 2%. CD4+ cells of five patients were further sorted as CD25+CD127-. Sequencing was carried out using CD4+ Tregs sorted from blood. The receptors originated from a human donor with alopecia areata.

The chain combines TRBV6-5 with TRBJ1-1; 10 bases are a match to TRBD1. CDR1 is MNHEY and CDR2 is SVGAGI in the germline V gene. The CDR3 has 13 amino acids. Trimming took 8 bases from V and 5 from J; bases not matched to a gene: 5. The CDR3 is CASEGQGRTEAFF. The CDR3 DNA sequence: TGTGCCAGCGAGGGACAGGGGAGGACTGAAGCTTTCTTT.

This chain links TRBV29-1 with TRBJ2-1, with D possibly TRBD2 on 6 matching bases. Germline CDR1 SQVTM, CDR2 ANQGSEA. V gave up 4 bases and J gave up 5 bases, with 18 bases separating them. This CDR3 region has 15 residues. In DNA form, the CDR3 reads TGCAGCGTTGTGGGACCCTCGGGGGACCACAATGAGCAGTTCTTC. Its translation is CSVVGPSGDHNEQFF.

The CDR3 reads CASSQVPGGQEKLFF. The CDR3 nucleotides read TGTGCCAGCAGCCAAGTTCCGGGGGGACAAGAAAAACTGTTTTTT. The chain employs TRBV4-2 and TRBJ1-4, with D possibly matching TRBD1 (6 bases). V was shortened by 1 base and J by 8 bases, with 14 bases between the two germline ends. This CDR3 spans 15 amino acids. CDR1 is LGHNA, CDR2 YNFKEQ, per germline.

Only a few counts were recorded for this clone. This chain links TRBV18 with TRBJ2-7; TRBD2 matches at 10 bases. CDR1 KGHSH and CDR2 LQKENI come from the germline V gene. The V segment lost 4 bases and the J segment 7 bases; nucleotides outside the gene matches: 7. This CDR3 has 14 residues. The CDR3 loop reads CASSHLAGAREQYF. The DNA for the CDR3 is TGTGCCAGCTCACATCTAGCGGGAGCTCGGGAGCAGTACTTC.

The J gene is TRBJ1-4, the V gene TRBV6-5, with 10 bases fitting TRBD1. The CDR3 loop spans 15 amino acids. Germline values: CDR1 MNHEY, CDR2 SVGAGI. The J segment lost 6 bases and the V segment lost 8 bases, leaving 9 bases of the junction unmatched. The CDR3 loop reads CASGPWTGGDEKLFF. The CDR3 DNA reads TGTGCCAGCGGTCCTTGGACAGGGGGAGATGAAAAACTGTTTTTT.

This clone came up a few times. This chain joins TRBV5-6 and TRBJ2-5; D perhaps matches TRBD2 (6 bases). V was cut by 3 bases and J by 4 bases, with 16 bases left in between. The CDR3 is 15 amino acids. Per the germline V gene, CDR1 is SGHDT and CDR2 is YYEEEE. The chain's CDR3 is CASSSGVFAGETQYF. The DNA of the CDR3 is TGTGCCAGCAGCTCGGGGGTTTTCGCGGGAGAGACCCAGTACTTC. The variable domain in full, with the rest retrieved from reference TRBV5-6 and TRBJ2-5, is DAGVTQSPTHLIKTRGQQVTLRCSPKSGHDTVSWYQQALGQGPQFIFQYYEEEERQRGNFPDRFSGHQFPNYSSELNVNALLLGDSALYLCASSSGVFAGETQYFGPGTRLLVL.

This clone was seen only a few times. The chain carries TRBV7-9 and TRBJ1-1, with 7 nucleotides matching TRBD1. The V gene end was trimmed by 5 bases and the J gene end by 10 bases; junction bases not matched to a gene: 13. CDR1 is SEHNR, CDR2 FQNEAQ, per germline (reference sequence). The CDR3 sequence is 14 residues long. The CDR3 nucleotides read TGTGCCAGCAGCGGTAGGGTGGGACAGCGGCTAGCTTTCTTT. Protein product: CASSGRVGQRLAFF.

This clone was observed once. V usage is TRBV19 and J usage is TRBJ2-2; 9 nucleotides line up with TRBD1. The germline CDR1 and CDR2 sequences are LNHDA and SQIVND (reference sequence). CDR3 length equals 16 residues. V lost 9 bases and J lost 5; bases outside the gene matches: 13. CDR3 region: CASERRNRGRTGELFF. For the CDR3, the DNA is TGTGCCAGCGAACGGAGAAACAGGGGGCGGACCGGGGAGCTGTTTTTT.

CDR3 amino acids: CASSQTALGGEKLFF. The CDR3 DNA follows: TGTGCCAGCAGTCAGACAGCCCTGGGCGGAGAAAAACTGTTTTTT. V gene TRBV28 combines with J gene TRBJ1-4; TRBD1 might be the D (5 bases). Germline lookup yields CDR1 MDHEN and CDR2 SYDVKM. V was clipped by 5 bases and J by 8 bases, with 18 bases between them. The CDR3 totals 15 residues.

This chain links TRBV9 with TRBJ1-6; D gene uncertain. Trimming removed 7 bases at V and 7 bases at J, with 18 bases between. Germline loops: CDR1 SGDLS, CDR2 YYNGEE. This CDR3 region has 15 residues. This CDR3 reads CASSPSEQWNSPLHF. In DNA form, the CDR3 reads TGTGCCAGCTCACCGTCGGAGCAGTGGAATTCACCCCTCCACTTT.

In DNA, the CDR3 is TGTGCCAGCAGGCAGGGGAGAGCCGGGGAGCTGTTTTTT. It yields the protein CASRQGRAGELFF. V and J are TRBV7-9 and TRBJ2-2; TRBD1 is a possible D gene (6 bases). The CDR3 is made up of 13 amino acids. V was trimmed by 6 bases and J by 6 bases, leaving 11 bases between them. The germline gives CDR1 SEHNR, CDR2 FQNEAQ (reference sequence).

The chain is built from TRBV9 and TRBJ2-2; the D is unclear. CDR3 size: 14 residues. V gave up 0 bases and J gave up 1 base, with 4 bases separating them. The germline gives CDR1 SGDLS, CDR2 YYNGEE. The CDR3 here is CASSVVENTGELFF. The CDR3 DNA follows: TGTGCCAGCAGCGTAGTCGAGAACACCGGGGAGCTGTTTTTT.

Worth noting for this clone: One end of the junction is discordant with germline, which a read error may explain. The J gene is TRBJ2-5, the V gene TRBV29-1; D may be TRBD2 (6 bases). CDR1 and CDR2 from the germline V gene are SQVTM and ANQGSEA. This CDR3 spans 14 amino acids. The CDR3 spells CSVEAGGTQGTQYF. DNA of the CDR3: TGCAGCGTTGAAGCTGGAGGGACCCAAGGGACCCAGTACTTC.

V usage is TRBV2 and J usage is TRBJ2-7; no clear D gene. Germline V gene sequence: CDR1 SNHLY, CDR2 FYNNEI. The length of the CDR3 is 11 residues. V was cut by 3 bases and J by 2 bases, with 2 bases left in between. Here the CDR3 reads CASSEAYEQYF. Written as DNA, the CDR3 is TGTGCCAGCAGTGAGGCCTACGAGCAGTACTTC.

This chain connects TRBV7-2 to TRBJ2-1, with D perhaps TRBD1 (6 bases). The CDR3 has 15 amino acids. Per germline, CDR1 SGHTA and CDR2 FQGNSA. Trimming cost V 0 bases and J 2 bases, with 8 bases left between them. CDR3 sequence: CASSLAPGAYNEQFF. CDR3 nucleotide sequence: TGTGCCAGCAGCTTAGCCCCAGGGGCCTACAATGAGCAGTTCTTC.

In this sample, this clone turned up once. V gene TRBV27 combines with J gene TRBJ2-5, with D perhaps TRBD1 (6 bases). The V and J ends lost 3 bases and 5 bases respectively, with 13 bases between them. This CDR3 has 14 amino acids. Germline V gives CDR1 MNHEY, CDR2 SMNVEV (reference sequence). The CDR3 spells CASSFFDRPETQYF. The DNA for the CDR3 is TGTGCCAGCAGTTTCTTCGACAGGCCGGAGACCCAGTACTTC.

The table lists this clone with a few counts. The J gene is TRBJ2-2, the V gene TRBV19; no reliable D call. Trimming removed 9 bases from V and 4 bases from J, with 9 bases in between. Looked up from germline, CDR1 is LNHDA and CDR2 is SQIVND (reference sequence). This CDR3 region has 12 residues. As DNA, the CDR3 is TGTGCCAGCAACTGGGCCACCGGGGAGCTGTTTTTT. Protein: CASNWATGELFF.

The DNA of the CDR3 is TGTGCCAGCAACGGGGGATCGGGTGGCACTGAAGCTTTCTTT. Translating it yields CASNGGSGGTEAFF. The chain joins TRBV7-8 to TRBJ1-1; perhaps TRBD1 as D (5 bases). Trimming pared 7 bases from V and 4 bases from J, leaving 16 bases between. Germline assignment: CDR1 SGHVS and CDR2 FQNEAQ. The CDR3 is 14 amino acids.

This clone has a handful of counts. This chain joins TRBV7-2 and TRBJ1-2; 7 bases line up with TRBD1. V shed 4 bases, J shed 4 bases, and the junction held 6 bases outside the gene matches. Germline lookup yields CDR1 SGHTA and CDR2 FQGNSA. The CDR3 has 14 residues. CDR3 loop: CASSSLQGTYGYTF. CDR3 sequence (DNA): TGTGCCAGCAGCTCCCTACAGGGGACCTATGGCTACACCTTC.

This clone was counted a single time. The chain couples TRBV6-5 to TRBJ2-6; D is unclear. The CDR3 loop spans 15 amino acids. V lost 7 bases and J lost 2, with 12 bases in between. Germline assignment: CDR1 MNHEY and CDR2 SVGAGI. The CDR3 nucleotides read TGTGCCAGCATTGCCTCCCCCCCTGGGGCCAACGTCCTGACTTTC. It encodes CASIASPPGANVLTF.

This clone was seen a single time. The chain links TRBV2 to TRBJ2-6; 8 bases agree with TRBD1. V shed 5 bases and J 1 base; nucleotides not matched to a gene: 10. The CDR3 sequence is 18 residues long. In germline, CDR1 is SNHLY, CDR2 FYNNEI. The CDR3: CASSRRQGARSGANVLTF. For the CDR3, the DNA is TGTGCCAGCAGTCGGCGGCAGGGGGCAAGATCTGGGGCCAACGTCCTGACTTTC.

V and J are TRBV7-2 and TRBJ2-1, with 8 positions matching TRBD2. V shed 3 bases and J 0 bases; nucleotides not matched to a gene: 4. CDR3 length: 16 residues. Germline lookup yields CDR1 SGHTA and CDR2 FQGNSA. CDR3 in DNA: TGTGCCAGCAGCTTCCCCACTAGCGGCTCCTACAATGAGCAGTTCTTC. Translated, it gives CASSFPTSGSYNEQFF.

By its share, this clone is medium-sized (0.01 to 0.1%). The chain combines TRBV7-9 with TRBJ2-3; tentative D call: TRBD2 (6 bases). The germline V gene has CDR1 SEHNR and CDR2 FQNEAQ (reference sequence). This CDR3 comprises 13 residues. Trimming pared 1 base from V and 8 bases from J, leaving 10 bases between. This CDR3 reads CASSLGLATTQYF. The CDR3 nucleotides are TGTGCCAGCAGCTTAGGCCTAGCGACTACGCAGTATTTT.

Judged by abundance, this clone is medium-sized. The chain combines TRBV7-9 with TRBJ1-5, with D possibly being TRBD1 (5 bases). The CDR3 has 17 residues. The V and J ends lost 1 base and 6 bases respectively, with 19 bases between them. The germline CDR1 and CDR2 sequences are SEHNR and FQNEAQ (reference sequence). This CDR3 is CASSLDSALSRGQPQHF. CDR3 bases: TGTGCCAGCAGCTTAGACAGCGCCCTATCTAGGGGTCAGCCCCAGCATTTT.

This rearrangement joins TRBV19 to TRBJ1-5; possible D gene TRBD1, 5 bases. Germline CDR1 reads LNHDA; CDR2 reads SQIVND (reference sequence). V was cut by 3 bases and J by 0 bases, with 9 bases left in between. The CDR3 runs to 15 residues. CDR3 amino acids: CASSMTAHSNQPQHF. The CDR3 DNA reads TGTGCCAGTAGTATGACAGCTCATAGCAATCAGCCCCAGCATTTT.